A single sample gave rise to the 12 T cell receptor beta chains below, sequenced in a study of blood T cell repertoires in COVID-19. Generated by immunoSEQ multiplex PCR, the TCRdb table keeps only in-frame clones and is missing some. This sample has 250,000 or so clones, with more than 70% found just once. The source material was peripheral blood. The receptors here all came from a woman aged 55-69 years with acute or convalescent COVID-19.

The rearrangement uses TRBV6-5 and TRBJ2-1, with 9 bases identical to TRBD1. Germline V gives CDR1 MNHEY, CDR2 SVGAGI. The V and J ends lost 7 bases and 10 bases, in that order; junction bases with no gene match: 8. There are 13 residues in the CDR3. CDR3 sequence: CASTGQGQKEQFF. The CDR3 DNA reads as TGTGCCAGCACTGGACAGGGGCAGAAGGAGCAGTTCTTC.

The chain is built from TRBV28 and TRBJ1-1; no reliable D call. Germline CDR1 reads MDHEN; CDR2 reads SYDVKM. The CDR3 consists of 13 residues. Trimming removed 8 bases from V and 10 bases from J, with 20 bases in between. This chain's CDR3 is CASYYYREAGAFF. The DNA of the CDR3 is TGTGCCAGCTACTATTATCGAGAGGCGGGAGCTTTCTTT.

The chain joins TRBV30 to TRBJ1-2; possible D gene TRBD1, 6 bases. The CDR3 totals 18 residues. Germline values: CDR1 GTSNPN, CDR2 SVGIG (reference sequence). V lost 2 bases, J lost 2 bases, and 24 bases lay in between. The DNA for the CDR3 is TGTGCCTGGAGTCCTATCTCTTGGGGGGGCCGGAGCAACTATGGCTACACCTTC. Its translation: CAWSPISWGGRSNYGYTF. The entire variable domain, with the rest obtained from reference TRBV30 and TRBJ1-2, is as follows: SQTIHQWPATLVQPVGSPLSLECTVEGTSNPNLYWYRQAAGRGLQLLFYSVGIGQISSEVPQNLSASRPQDRQFILSSKKLLLSDSGFYLCAWSPISWGGRSNYGYTFGSGTRLTVV.

The V and J genes are TRBV7-3 and TRBJ1-2; 10 bases map to TRBD1. Germline V CDR1 and CDR2: SGHTA, FQGTGA. V lost 1 base, J lost 0 bases, and 5 bases stayed unmatched. The CDR3 loop spans 17 amino acids. The CDR3 region has the DNA TGTGCCAGCAGCTTAATAATGGGACAGGGGACTAACTATGGCTACACCTTC. Its translation is CASSLIMGQGTNYGYTF.

This clone has more than one count but fewer than ten. V is TRBV19 and J is TRBJ2-1; 10 bases are shared with TRBD2. The J segment lost 10 bases and the V segment lost 2 bases, leaving 8 bases of the junction unmatched. The CDR3 extends over 15 amino acids. CDR1 and CDR2 from the germline V gene are LNHDA and SQIVND (reference sequence). CDR3 sequence (DNA): TGTGCCAGTAGTATAAATAAGCGGGGGGGCCGGGAGCAGTTCTTC. This translates into CASSINKRGGREQFF.

This clone came up a few times. This sequence joins TRBV7-9 and TRBJ2-2, with TRBD1 matching over 9 bases. The V gene end was trimmed by 5 bases and the J gene end by 6 bases; junction bases not matched to a gene: 7. The CDR3 has 15 amino acids. The germline CDR1 and CDR2 sequences are SEHNR and FQNEAQ (reference sequence). The CDR3 DNA reads as TGTGCCAGCAGCCGCGACAGGGGGGCAGCCGGGGAGCTGTTTTTT. This sequence encodes CASSRDRGAAGELFF.

The chain couples TRBV19 to TRBJ2-2; 10 nucleotides agree with TRBD1. The CDR3 covers 15 residues. Germline-derived CDR1 and CDR2 are LNHDA and SQIVND (reference sequence). V trimming: 8 bases; J trimming: 5 bases; junction bases outside the gene matches: 8. Here the CDR3 reads CASRIPGQGTGELFF. DNA of the CDR3: TGTGCCAGTCGCATACCGGGACAGGGGACCGGGGAGCTGTTTTTT. Looking up the rest from reference TRBV19 and TRBJ2-2 gives the full variable domain: DGGITQSPKYLFRKEGQNVTLSCEQNLNHDAMYWYRQDPGQGLRLIYYSQIVNDFQKGDIAEGYSVSREKKESFPLTVTSAQKNPTAFYLCASRIPGQGTGELFFGEGSRLTVL.

The J gene is TRBJ2-7, the V gene TRBV6-5; a weak D match, TRBD1 (5 bases). Germline CDR1 reads MNHEY; CDR2 reads SVGAGI. The V gene lost 1 base and the J gene lost 1 base, with 11 bases spanning the gap. This CDR3 region has 15 residues. The chain's CDR3 is CASSYYQGRSYEQYF. Written as DNA, the CDR3 is TGTGCCAGCAGTTACTATCAGGGTCGGTCCTACGAGCAGTACTTC.

The chain recombines TRBV4-1 with TRBJ2-6, with D tentatively TRBD1 (5 bases). This CDR3 has 15 residues. V was shortened by 0 bases and J by 6 bases, with 9 bases between the two germline ends. Germline CDR1 and CDR2: MGHRA and YSYEKL. The DNA for the CDR3 is TGCGCCAGCAGCCAAGAAGGGGCGCAGGCCAACGTCCTGACTTTC. It yields the protein CASSQEGAQANVLTF.

The rearrangement uses TRBV10-3 and TRBJ1-6; no reliable D call. The CDR3 is made up of 15 amino acids. Germline loops: CDR1 ENHRY, CDR2 SYGVKD. V was shortened by 8 bases and J by 0 bases, with 11 bases between the two germline ends. As DNA, the CDR3 is TGTGCCATCTCCTCTCCGGGCTCCTATAATTCACCCCTCCACTTT. Residues: CAISSPGSYNSPLHF.

As DNA, the CDR3 is TGTGCCAGCAGCTTAGGGGTCCGGCAGGGGGCGGGGGAGCAGTACTTC. This codes for CASSLGVRQGAGEQYF. The genes are TRBV11-2 and TRBJ2-7, with TRBD1 matching 8 bases. CDR1 is SGHAT and CDR2 is FQNNGV in the germline V gene. V shed 1 base and J 7 bases; nucleotides not matched to a gene: 12. The CDR3 contains 16 residues.

The chain carries TRBV30 and TRBJ2-3; TRBD1 matches at 8 bases. The CDR3 has 15 amino acids. Trimming cost V 0 bases and J 3 bases; bases outside gene matches: 5. Germline V gives CDR1 GTSNPN, CDR2 SVGIG (reference sequence). CDR3 DNA sequence: TGTGCCTGGAGTGTACGGACAGGGTTTACAGATACGCAGTATTTT. It is translated as CAWSVRTGFTDTQYF.